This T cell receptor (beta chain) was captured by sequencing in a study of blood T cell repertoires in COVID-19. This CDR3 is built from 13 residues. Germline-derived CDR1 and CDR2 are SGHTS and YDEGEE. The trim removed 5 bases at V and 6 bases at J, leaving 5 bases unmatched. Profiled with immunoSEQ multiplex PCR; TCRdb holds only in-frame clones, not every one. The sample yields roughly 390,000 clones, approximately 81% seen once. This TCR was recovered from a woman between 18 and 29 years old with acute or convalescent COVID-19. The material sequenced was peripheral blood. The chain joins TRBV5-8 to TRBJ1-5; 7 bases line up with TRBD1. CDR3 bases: TGTGCCAGCAGTCGACAGGGACCTCAGCCCCAGCATTTT. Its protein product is CASSRQGPQPQHF.